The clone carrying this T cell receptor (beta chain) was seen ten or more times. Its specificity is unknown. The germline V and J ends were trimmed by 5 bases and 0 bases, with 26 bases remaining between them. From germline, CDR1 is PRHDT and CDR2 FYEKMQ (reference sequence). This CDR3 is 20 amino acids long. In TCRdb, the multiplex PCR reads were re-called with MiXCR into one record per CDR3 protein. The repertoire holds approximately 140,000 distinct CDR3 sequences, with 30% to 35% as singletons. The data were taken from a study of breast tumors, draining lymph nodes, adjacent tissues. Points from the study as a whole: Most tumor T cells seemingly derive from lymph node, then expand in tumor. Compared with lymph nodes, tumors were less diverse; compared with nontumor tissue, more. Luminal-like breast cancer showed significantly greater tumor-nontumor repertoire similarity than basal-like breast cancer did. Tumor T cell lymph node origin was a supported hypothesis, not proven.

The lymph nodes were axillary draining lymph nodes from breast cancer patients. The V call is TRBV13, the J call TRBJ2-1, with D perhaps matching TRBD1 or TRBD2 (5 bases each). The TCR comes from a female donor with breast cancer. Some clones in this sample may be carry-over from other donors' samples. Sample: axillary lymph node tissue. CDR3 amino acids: CASSGYIGARSPYSYNEQFF. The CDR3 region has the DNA TGTGCCAGCAGCGGATACATCGGGGCCCGAAGCCCTTACTCCTACAATGAGCAGTTCTTC.